The 8 T cell receptor beta chains given below trace back to one sample, sequenced in a study of response to subunit inactivated influenza vaccine. TCRdb re-analysed the RT-PCR reads in MiXCR, keeping a single row per CDR3 protein. Among around 650,000 distinct CDR3 sequences, roughly 14% were seen once, and the ten largest hold approximately 10%. The sequences come from PBMCs from blood, collected 11 to 12 days after vaccination. The receptors derive from a man aged 50 to 60 who received an inactivated influenza vaccine.

The chain carries TRBV11-3 and TRBJ2-2, with 9 bases lining up with TRBD2. The CDR3 spans 14 residues. The germline gives CDR1 SGHNT, CDR2 YENEEA. With V trimmed by 5 bases and J by 5 bases, 3 bases remained unmatched. CDR3 in DNA: TGTGCCAGCAGCATTCTAGCGGGAACCGGGGAGCTGTTTTTT. Translation gives CASSILAGTGELFF.

The chain combines TRBV12-3 or TRBV12-4 with TRBJ2-2; no definite D call. The CDR3 is 14 amino acids. V was trimmed by 3 bases and J by 8 bases, leaving 13 bases between them. CDR3 in DNA: TGTGCCAGCAGTTTTCAGGTGGCAATGGGGGAGCTGTTTTTT. Amino acid sequence: CASSFQVAMGELFF.

This clonotype was counted between two and nine times. The gene calls are TRBV21-1 and TRBJ2-1; no DNA check was done on the table's D call, TRBD2. TRBV21-1 is assigned pseudogene status. This CDR3 spans 16 amino acids. The CDR3 DNA reads TGTGCCAGCAGCATTTTTCGGGGGGGCCGGGGGAATGAGCAGTTCTTC. Amino acid sequence: CASSIFRGGRGNEQFF.

This clonotype was observed at least ten times. J is TRBJ1-3 and V is TRBV28; D gene ambiguous. V shed 5 bases and J shed 0 bases, with 11 bases lying between them. Germline values: CDR1 MDHEN, CDR2 SYDVKM. The CDR3 sequence is 15 residues long. CDR3 region: CASSAGRLSGNTIYF. CDR3 nucleotides: TGTGCCAGCAGTGCCGGACGTCTCTCTGGAAACACCATATATTTT.

The sample holds many counts of this clonotype. The rearrangement uses TRBV12-3 or TRBV12-4 and TRBJ2-7; D not certain. Trimming cost V 6 bases and J 2 bases, with 5 bases left between them. The CDR3 is 11 amino acids. CDR3 protein: CASSRTYEQYF. Written as DNA, the CDR3 is TGTGCCAGCAGCCGGACCTACGAGCAGTACTTC.

V gene TRBV7-3 combines with J gene TRBJ2-2, with TRBD1 matching 7 bases. The CDR3 is made up of 15 amino acids. Germline V lookup: CDR1 SGHTA, CDR2 FQGTGA. V was clipped by 5 bases and J by 4 bases; unmatched bases: 7. The CDR3 here is CASSPDRAGTGELFF. For the CDR3, the DNA is TGTGCCAGCAGCCCAGACAGGGCCGGCACCGGGGAGCTGTTTTTT.

This clonotype was picked up a small number of times. The genes are TRBV6-2 or TRBV6-3 and TRBJ1-5, with D maybe TRBD1 (5 bases). The germline CDR1 and CDR2 sequences are MNHEY and SVGEGT. The CDR3 totals 15 residues. With 0 bases removed from V and 4 bases from J, the gap between germline ends came to 10 bases. In DNA form, the CDR3 reads TGTGCCAGCAGTTACTCGGGGACTGAAAATCAGCCCCAGCATTTT. Its protein product is CASSYSGTENQPQHF.

This clonotype showed up just a few times. The chain has TRBV18 and TRBJ2-6; D call uncertain. This CDR3 is built from 19 residues. The V gene's germline CDR1 is KGHSH and CDR2 LQKENI. The V end was cut by 5 bases, the J end by 0 bases, with 20 bases between. CDR3 DNA sequence: TGTGCCAGCTCATTGTTCGGCCTGCCGGGTTACTCTGGGGCCAACGTCCTGACTTTC. It is translated as CASSLFGLPGYSGANVLTF.